The clone carrying this T cell receptor beta chain was recorded many times. The data were taken from a study of neurological immune-mediated disorders. A 10-nucleotide random UMI tagged transcripts in template-switch 5'RACE cDNA synthesis. MiXCR was run by TCRdb on the 5' RACE reads, yielding one entry per CDR3 protein. The sample has roughly 100,000 distinct CDR3 sequences; approximately 3.3% are singletons. Germline V lookup: CDR1 SGHRS, CDR2 YFSETQ. This CDR3 spans 15 amino acids. V lost 0 bases and J lost 6; bases outside the gene matches: 7. The source is a woman aged 18-30 years with multiple sclerosis. The chain uses TRBV5-1 and TRBJ1-2; TRBD1 aligns across 8 bases. The sequenced sample consisted of PBMCs. The CDR3: CASSLEVQGAHGYTF. The CDR3 region has the DNA TGCGCCAGCAGCTTGGAGGTCCAGGGGGCGCATGGCTACACCTTC.